This T cell receptor (beta chain) was sequenced for a study of T cell changes during pregnancy in multiple sclerosis. Repertoires were generated with immunoSEQ multiplex PCR, while TCRdb's copy carries only in-frame clones and drops some. Among about 15,000 clones listed, just over 85% were seen once. This material consisted of CD8+ T cells from peripheral blood mononuclear cells, taken in the first trimester of pregnancy. This clonotype was obtained from a female donor with multiple sclerosis, enrolled in a pregnancy study.

The CDR3 nucleotides read TGCGCCAGCAGCCAAGGACGGGGGGGCCTTGTCGACACAGATACGCAGTATTTT. It encodes CASSQGRGGLVDTDTQYF. The genes are TRBV4-1 and TRBJ2-3; 8 bases agree with TRBD2. Germline lookup yields CDR1 MGHRA and CDR2 YSYEKL. The CDR3 is 18 residues long. V dropped 1 base and J dropped 2; count of bases not matched to a gene: 11.